The 9 T cell receptor beta chains listed next were all sequenced from one sample in a study of T cell changes during pregnancy in multiple sclerosis. The data were produced by immunoSEQ multiplex PCR, yet TCRdb's version contains in-frame clones alone and is incomplete. The sample lists some 30,000 clones; 80% to 90% were seen once. Sequencing used CD8+ T cells from peripheral blood mononuclear cells, obtained in the third trimester of pregnancy. These receptors were taken from a female donor with multiple sclerosis, enrolled in a pregnancy study.

The chain links TRBV6-5 to TRBJ1-4; TRBD1 matches at 8 bases. After removal of 6 bases from V and 6 bases from J, the junction contained 6 bases not matched to a gene. Per the germline V gene, CDR1 is MNHEY and CDR2 is SVGAGI. The CDR3 length is 14 residues. The CDR3 is CASSIGQGHEKLFF. The CDR3 region has the DNA TGTGCCAGCAGCATCGGACAGGGCCATGAAAAACTGTTTTTT.

This clone was counted only a few times. The chain couples TRBV5-6 to TRBJ2-7; D call uncertain. Trimming pared 0 bases from V and 7 bases from J, leaving 11 bases between. Germline values: CDR1 SGHDT, CDR2 YYEEEE. This CDR3 has 13 residues. The CDR3, as DNA: TGTGCCAGCAGCTTGGGTCCCCTCGGGGAGCAGTACTTC. This gives the protein CASSLGPLGEQYF. Variable domain in full (rest from reference TRBV5-6 and TRBJ2-7): DAGVTQSPTHLIKTRGQQVTLRCSPKSGHDTVSWYQQALGQGPQFIFQYYEEEERQRGNFPDRFSGHQFPNYSSELNVNALLLGDSALYLCASSLGPLGEQYFGPGTRLTVT.

V and J are TRBV2 and TRBJ2-1, with 8 positions matching TRBD2. The CDR3 loop spans 14 amino acids. Trimming removed 10 bases from V and 6 bases from J; junction bases left unmatched: 11. Germline values: CDR1 SNHLY, CDR2 FYNNEI. CDR3: CAMGRGGRPNEQFF. Here the CDR3 DNA reads TGTGCCATGGGTAGGGGCGGGAGGCCCAATGAGCAGTTCTTC.

This clone appeared a single time. The chain is built from TRBV9 and TRBJ2-5, with D maybe TRBD2 (6 bases). V was pared by 3 bases and J by 0 bases, with 12 bases between. There are 15 residues in the CDR3. The germline V gene has CDR1 SGDLS and CDR2 YYNGEE. The CDR3 sequence: CASSARGLHQETQYF. DNA of the CDR3: TGTGCCAGCAGCGCTAGGGGACTCCACCAAGAGACCCAGTACTTC.

The chain joins TRBV5-5 to TRBJ1-5; D gene uncertain. CDR1 is SGHKS and CDR2 is YYEKEE in the germline V gene (reference sequence). The V end was cut by 3 bases, the J end by 4 bases, with 8 bases between. There are 13 residues in the CDR3. CDR3 bases: TGTGCCAGCAGCTCGGACTGGAATCAGCCCCAGCATTTT. Residues: CASSSDWNQPQHF.

The rearrangement links TRBV5-1 to TRBJ2-1, with D perhaps TRBD2 (6 bases). The CDR3 is 14 residues long. The germline CDR1 and CDR2 sequences are SGHRS and YFSETQ. Trimming removed 0 bases at V and 8 bases at J, with 12 bases between. This CDR3 reads CASSLGLVGDEQFF. In DNA, the CDR3 is TGCGCCAGCAGCTTGGGACTAGTCGGCGATGAGCAGTTCTTC.

This clone was seen only once. CDR3 bases: TGTGCCAGCAGTGACCGAGGCAACAGGGAGCACGAGCAGTACTTC. Translating it yields CASSDRGNREHEQYF. V usage is TRBV6-4 and J usage is TRBJ2-7; D perhaps matches TRBD1 (6 bases). CDR3 length equals 15 residues. V was clipped by 2 bases and J by 5 bases, with 16 bases between them. Looked up from germline, CDR1 is MRHNA and CDR2 is SNTAGT.

This clone has more than one count but fewer than ten. The chain joins TRBV21-1 to TRBJ2-3; TRBD2 is the table's D call, not checked against the DNA. TRBV21-1 is deemed a pseudogene. This CDR3 has 12 amino acids. CDR3 protein: CATSCLTDTQYF. The DNA for the CDR3 is TGTGCCACCTCCTGTCTCACAGATACGCAGTATTTT.

The chain uses TRBV10-3 and TRBJ2-2; 11 nucleotides match TRBD2. Germline V gene sequence: CDR1 ENHRY, CDR2 SYGVKD. The CDR3 totals 18 residues. V was pared by 11 bases and J by 2 bases, with 16 bases of the junction left unmatched. The CDR3: CASALPIAGGINTGELFF. CDR3 nucleotides: TGTGCCTCGGCCCTTCCCATAGCGGGAGGGATCAACACCGGGGAGCTGTTTTTT.